This T cell receptor beta chain was identified during a study of blood T cell repertoires in COVID-19. At the level of the study: Sites across the United States, Italy and Spain contributed samples from acute and convalescent COVID-19. PBMCs, B-cell-depleted T cells, or T cells provided the cDNA or gDNA that made up the material.

Authors' methods: Using reference gene primer amplification, nucleated cell counts were estimated. Assay used: immunoSEQ multiplex PCR; TCRdb lists only in-frame clones, some missing. That table gives V, J and clone size, and the DNA gave D and trimming. This sample yields some 11,000 clones, of which 84% are seen a single time; roughly a third belongs to the top ten. This clone has a single count. The TCR comes from a man aged 50 to 60 with active COVID-19. The sequencing input was peripheral blood.

This chain's CDR3 is CASSPQIEGVGTDTQYF. The DNA of the CDR3 is TGCGCCAGCAGTCCTCAAATCGAGGGAGTGGGAACAGATACGCAGTATTTT. V usage is TRBV23-1 and J usage is TRBJ2-3, with TRBD2 as a possible D gene (5 bases). TRBV23-1 is identified as an open reading frame with a role that is uncertain. The ends were cut back, 4 bases at V and 3 bases at J, with 20 bases in the middle. The CDR3 is made up of 17 amino acids.